The T cell receptor beta chain under discussion was sequenced for a study of T-cell reconstitution after alpha-beta-depleted transplantation in children. Findings and limits, study-wide: Surviving recipient T cells and intrathymic progenitors accounted for some patients' high TCRbeta diversity at day 60. As was reported, about two months after transplant, alpha-beta T cells came from several hundred expanded graft clones. Newly produced T cells mostly accounted for T-cell counts and diversity one year post-transplant.

This clonotype was detected only a few times. The antigen remains undetermined. Preparation of the TCRbeta library used unique molecular identifiers. A single record per CDR3 protein comes from TCRdb applying MiXCR to the PCR reads. The sample contains about a million distinct CDR3 sequences, roughly 29% of which appear only once. V lost 1 base, J lost 2 bases, and 9 bases lay in between. Germline-derived CDR1 and CDR2 are SGHRS and YFSETQ. This CDR3 region has 14 residues. The rearrangement joins TRBV5-1 to TRBJ2-5, with D possibly matching TRBD1 (6 bases). The TCR was taken from a boy in the first two years of life who had a stem cell transplant for SCID, so the T cells may come from the graft donor. The sequencing here drew on PBMCs, mostly from graft donor cells, taken 360 days after TCRalphabeta/CD19-depleted stem cell transplant. CDR3 sequence (DNA): TGCGCCAGCAGCTTGAGGGACACTCAAGAGACCCAGTACTTC. Translating gives CASSLRDTQETQYF. Together with reference TRBV5-1 and TRBJ2-5, the CDR3 gives the full variable domain: KAGVTQTPRYLIKTRGQQVTLSCSPISGHRSVSWYQQTPGQGLQFLFEYFSETQRNKGNFPGRFSGRQFSNSRSEMNVSTLELGDSALYLCASSLRDTQETQYFGPGTRLLVL.